A single sample gave rise to the 5 T cell receptor beta chains below, sequenced in a study of shared T cell receptors in the human thymus. Here immunoSEQ multiplex PCR was the method, and the copy in TCRdb shows in-frame clones only, minus some. This table holds about 730,000 clones, 80% to 90% found once. The same sample was also studied in work on human thymus T cells.

The sequenced sample was thymocytes. The receptors come from a girl less than two years old with a congenital heart defect.

This chain uses TRBV6-1 with TRBJ1-1, with 8 bases aligning to TRBD1. Per germline, CDR1 MNHNS and CDR2 SASEGT. CDR3 length: 16 residues. Germline trimming cut 2 bases from V and 4 bases from J; bases unmatched to any gene: 9. CDR3: CASSESLTGVGTEAFF. CDR3 sequence (DNA): TGTGCCAGCAGTGAATCCCTGACAGGGGTGGGCACTGAAGCTTTCTTT.

This chain links TRBV2 with TRBJ1-2; TRBD1 matches 10 bases. After removal of 6 bases from V and 6 bases from J, the junction contained 13 bases not matched to a gene. CDR1 and CDR2 (germline): SNHLY, FYNNEI. The CDR3 spans 16 residues. The CDR3 protein is CASRLTPGQGSDGYTF. The CDR3 coding sequence is TGTGCCAGCAGATTAACTCCGGGACAGGGGAGCGATGGCTACACCTTC. The entire variable domain, with the rest obtained from reference TRBV2 and TRBJ1-2, is as follows: EPEVTQTPSHQVTQMGQEVILRCVPISNHLYFYWYRQILGQKVEFLVSFYNNEISEKSEIFDDQFSVERPDGSNFTLKIRSTKLEDSAMYFCASRLTPGQGSDGYTFGSGTRLTVV.

The rearrangement joins TRBV12-5 to TRBJ1-2; maybe TRBD1 (5 bases). V was clipped by 5 bases and J by 8 bases, with 18 bases between them. CDR1 and CDR2 from the germline V gene are LGHNT and FRNRAP. This CDR3 is built from 14 residues. CDR3 amino acids: CASGQGRDSGGYTF. The DNA for the CDR3 is TGTGCTAGTGGTCAAGGCCGGGACTCGGGGGGCTACACCTTC.

The chain links TRBV11-2 to TRBJ1-1, with D uncertain. The CDR3 length is 15 residues. The V end lost 3 bases, the J end lost 3 bases, and 14 bases lay between the germline ends. Germline V CDR1 and CDR2: SGHAT, FQNNGV. In nucleotides, the CDR3 is TGTGCCAGCAGCTTGAATGAGGGCCCATACACTGAAGCTTTCTTT. Translated: CASSLNEGPYTEAFF.

CDR3 protein: CASSGTSGVGPGQYF. CDR3 DNA: TGTGCCAGCAGTGGGACTAGCGGGGTTGGACCGGGCCAGTACTTC. The chain is built from TRBV6-5 and TRBJ2-5, with 13 bases that match TRBD2. Unmatched junction bases numbered 10, after V lost 5 bases and J lost 10 bases. The CDR3 covers 15 residues. Germline V CDR1 and CDR2: MNHEY, SVGAGI.